The sequence of this TCR beta chain was determined in a study of cytotoxic CD8 clonotypes in ibrutinib-treated CLL. In the study overall: Once treatment had gone on for a median of 12 months, range 6 to 36, response samples were drawn. The study's findings and limits: Elevated clonality accompanied ibrutinib response, with a return toward baseline values at progression.

Deletions cut 3 bases from V and 10 bases from J, with 21 bases between. The germline gives CDR1 MGHDK, CDR2 SYGVNS. The CDR3 is 15 amino acids. For this clone: Its target is not known.

Method: immunoSEQ multiplex PCR; TCRdb's copy keeps in-frame clones and lacks some. The sample lists a few hundred thousand clones; around four fifths were seen once. The source material was PBMCs, sampled before ibrutinib treatment. The chain employs TRBV25-1 and TRBJ1-1; D is uncertain. This clonotype was obtained from a human donor with chronic lymphocytic leukemia. The CDR3 reads CASSDHNSGRFGAFF. Written as DNA, the CDR3 is TGTGCCAGCAGTGACCACAATAGTGGGAGATTCGGAGCTTTCTTT.